Each of the 22 T cell receptor beta chains below was sequenced from the same sample in a study of shared clonotypes between healthy human individuals. Measured with immunoSEQ multiplex PCR; TCRdb has only the in-frame clones, and not every one. The data hold 2,100,000 or so clones, with roughly 95% observed a single time. The sample taken for sequencing was naive CD4+ T cells sorted from blood. The sample's subset: CD45RA+ positively selected. The source of these receptors is a man aged 18 to 29 in good health.

The chain recombines TRBV18 with TRBJ2-6, with D possibly matching TRBD1 (5 bases). Germline values: CDR1 KGHSH, CDR2 LQKENI. The CDR3 extends over 16 amino acids. V lost 4 bases and J 0 bases, leaving 10 bases between the germline ends. CDR3 sequence reads: CASSLNRFSGANVLTF. CDR3 in DNA: TGTGCCAGCTCACTAAACAGGTTCTCTGGGGCCAACGTCCTGACTTTC.

The rearrangement links TRBV4-1 to TRBJ2-3; the D is unclear. The CDR3 runs to 15 residues. The V gene lost 2 bases and the J gene lost 4 bases, with 13 bases spanning the gap. From germline, CDR1 is MGHRA and CDR2 YSYEKL. The CDR3 loop is CASSQFFVPPDTQYF. The CDR3 nucleotides are TGCGCCAGCAGCCAATTTTTTGTGCCCCCAGATACGCAGTATTTT.

The chain joins TRBV7-2 to TRBJ2-7; D could derive from TRBD1 or TRBD2 (5 bases each). V was cut by 5 bases and J by 1 base, with 15 bases left in between. Germline CDR1 is SGHTA and CDR2 is FQGNSA. The CDR3 extends over 15 amino acids. In DNA form, the CDR3 reads TGTGCCAGCAGCAGCTGGGGCGGGCGGTCCTACGAGCAGTACTTC. This sequence encodes CASSSWGGRSYEQYF.

Turning to this clone: This same CDR3 is encoded by further DNA sequences in the sample. This sequence joins TRBV5-8 and TRBJ1-5, with D perhaps TRBD1 (5 bases). CDR1 is SGHTS and CDR2 is YDEGEE in the germline V gene. The CDR3 has 13 amino acids. Trimming left V 4 bases short and J 4 bases short, with 9 bases between. The DNA for the CDR3 is TGTGCCAGCAGCCTAGGGGTGAATCAGCCCCAGCATTTT. Protein: CASSLGVNQPQHF. Full variable domain (remainder filled in from reference TRBV5-8 and TRBJ1-5): EAGVTQSPTHLIKTRGQQATLRCSPISGHTSVYWYQQALGLGLQFLLWYDEGEERNRGNFPPRFSGRQFPNYSSELNVNALELEDSALYLCASSLGVNQPQHFGDGTRLSIL.

This chain links TRBV5-1 with TRBJ2-5, with no clear D. The CDR3 contains 14 residues. Between the trimmed V and J ends, which lost 1 base and 1 base, there was a span of 8 bases. Germline values: CDR1 SGHRS, CDR2 YFSETQ. CDR3 loop: CASSLWQVQETQYF. The CDR3 coding sequence is TGCGCCAGCAGCTTGTGGCAGGTCCAAGAGACCCAGTACTTC.

The V call is TRBV28, the J call TRBJ2-7; weak D call: TRBD2 (5 bases). This CDR3 is built from 15 residues. V gave up 3 bases and J gave up 3 bases, with 15 bases separating them. Looked up from germline, CDR1 is MDHEN and CDR2 is SYDVKM. The CDR3 bases are TGTGCCAGCAGTTTTGGACCCGGGAAGCGCTACGAGCAGTACTTC. Translated: CASSFGPGKRYEQYF.

The chain is built from TRBV7-6 and TRBJ1-1; D perhaps matches TRBD1 (5 bases). CDR1 is SGHVS, CDR2 FNYEAQ, per germline. Trimming took 5 bases from V and 11 from J, leaving 15 bases between them. The CDR3 contains 12 residues. In nucleotides, the CDR3 is TGTGCCAGCAGCCCCGGTGGAGGGGAGGCTTTCTTT. Amino acid sequence: CASSPGGGEAFF.

The chain recombines TRBV30 with TRBJ2-5, with D perhaps matching TRBD2 (6 bases). The CDR3 is made up of 11 amino acids. The germline CDR1 and CDR2 sequences are GTSNPN and SVGIG (reference sequence). CDR3 protein: CIADSQETQYF. Here the CDR3 DNA reads TGTATAGCGGACTCCCAAGAGACCCAGTACTTC.

As for this clone: Other DNA sequences in this specimen translate into the identical CDR3. The chain is built from TRBV18 and TRBJ2-4; D call uncertain. Germline assignment: CDR1 KGHSH and CDR2 LQKENI. This CDR3 is 14 amino acids long. The ends were cut back, 6 bases at V and 0 bases at J, with 9 bases in the middle. CDR3 coding DNA: TGTGCCAGCTCCCTCGGAGTAGCCAAAAACATTCAGTACTTC. Its translation: CASSLGVAKNIQYF.

This chain joins TRBV13 and TRBJ1-2; D remains unclear. CDR3 length: 13 residues. Germline CDR1 is PRHDT and CDR2 is FYEKMQ (reference sequence). Trimming removed 2 bases at V and 6 bases at J, with 10 bases between. The CDR3 loop reads CASSLLQWDGYTF. CDR3 sequence (DNA): TGTGCCAGCAGCTTATTGCAATGGGATGGCTACACCTTC.

V gene TRBV19 combines with J gene TRBJ2-7; D unclear. Germline CDR1 and CDR2: LNHDA and SQIVND (reference sequence). The CDR3 has 12 residues. V lost 5 bases and J 2 bases, leaving 7 bases between the germline ends. DNA for the CDR3: TGTGCCAGTAGTGACACCACCTACGAGCAGTACTTC. Protein sequence: CASSDTTYEQYF.

The genes are TRBV2 and TRBJ2-7, with D possibly matching TRBD1 (5 bases). Germline values: CDR1 SNHLY, CDR2 FYNNEI. V lost 6 bases, J lost 0 bases, and 21 bases lay in between. The CDR3 is 17 amino acids. The CDR3 loop reads CASRGILTGLSSYEQYF. As DNA, the CDR3 is TGTGCCAGCAGGGGGATCCTCACAGGCCTCAGCTCCTACGAGCAGTACTTC.

The table lists this clone with a count of one. The chain combines TRBV30 with TRBJ1-6; 9 positions agree with TRBD1. Germline CDR1 is GTSNPN and CDR2 is SVGIG (reference sequence). After removal of 3 bases from V and 9 bases from J, the junction contained 6 bases not matched to a gene. This CDR3 has 14 residues. CDR3 residues: CAWREPDRGSPLHF. In DNA, the CDR3 is TGTGCCTGGAGGGAACCGGACAGGGGTTCACCCCTCCACTTT.

The CDR3 region is CASSHSGSLLYNEQFF. The CDR3 DNA is TGTGCCAGCAGCCATAGCGGGAGTCTCCTATACAATGAGCAGTTCTTC. The chain links TRBV11-3 to TRBJ2-1; 9 bases agree with TRBD2. Germline CDR1 is SGHNT and CDR2 is YENEEA. This CDR3 spans 16 amino acids. V lost 5 bases and J lost 4; bases outside the gene matches: 9.

This chain connects TRBV7-2 to TRBJ1-2; D might be TRBD1 (6 bases). The CDR3 sequence is 14 residues long. Per the germline V gene, CDR1 is SGHTA and CDR2 is FQGNSA. V was pared by 6 bases and J by 6 bases, with 17 bases between. In nucleotides, the CDR3 is TGTGCCAGCAGACGGGTACAGGGAAGTGATGGCTACACCTTC. It codes for CASRRVQGSDGYTF.

The chain combines TRBV7-2 with TRBJ2-7; the match to TRBD2 covers 9 bases. V gave up 3 bases and J gave up 5 bases; unmatched junction bases: 2. This CDR3 is built from 13 residues. Germline lookup yields CDR1 SGHTA and CDR2 FQGNSA. The DNA of the CDR3 is TGTGCCAGCAGCTTTTTAGCGGGAGACGAGCAGTACTTC. This codes for CASSFLAGDEQYF.

The chain is built from TRBV5-5 and TRBJ2-3; D remains ambiguous. This CDR3 has 14 amino acids. Germline-derived CDR1 and CDR2 are SGHKS and YYEKEE (reference sequence). V gave up 2 bases and J gave up 3 bases, with 10 bases separating them. CDR3 DNA: TGTGCCAGCAGCTTTGGCGCAGGAACAGATACGCAGTATTTT. Translated: CASSFGAGTDTQYF.

The chain employs TRBV6-6 and TRBJ2-5; D may be TRBD1 (6 bases). Germline values: CDR1 MNHNY, CDR2 SVGAGI (reference sequence). The CDR3 contains 13 residues. V was pared by 6 bases and J by 4 bases, with 12 bases between. The CDR3, as DNA: TGTGCCAGCAGGATAAACAGGGTAGAGACCCAGTACTTC. Its protein product is CASRINRVETQYF.

In this sample, this clone turned up once. The chain couples TRBV7-8 to TRBJ1-3; D is perhaps TRBD1 (5 bases). V lost 4 bases, J lost 0 bases, and 13 bases lay in between. CDR3 length equals 16 residues. Germline CDR1 and CDR2: SGHVS and FQNEAQ. The CDR3 loop reads CASSSPGRLSGNTIYF. Written as DNA, the CDR3 is TGTGCCAGCAGCTCCCCAGGGCGCCTCTCTGGAAACACCATATATTTT.

The chain recombines TRBV9 with TRBJ1-6; D unclear. CDR1 and CDR2 (germline): SGDLS, YYNGEE. V lost 4 bases and J 8 bases, leaving 16 bases between the germline ends. The CDR3 contains 15 residues. The CDR3 is CASSPRPGLHSPLHF. CDR3 DNA: TGTGCCAGCAGCCCCAGGCCGGGTTTGCATTCACCCCTCCACTTT.

This clone is a singleton in its sample. The chain links TRBV2 to TRBJ2-3; D gene ambiguous. The CDR3 extends over 15 amino acids. The V gene's germline CDR1 is SNHLY and CDR2 FYNNEI. Trimming removed 3 bases at V and 2 bases at J, with 12 bases between. The CDR3 loop is CASSDGQRTTDTQYF. In DNA, the CDR3 is TGTGCCAGCAGTGACGGTCAACGCACCACAGATACGCAGTATTTT.

The chain employs TRBV2 and TRBJ1-5; D not certain. The length of the CDR3 is 14 residues. From germline, CDR1 is SNHLY and CDR2 FYNNEI. The V gene lost 6 bases and the J gene lost 0 bases, with 9 bases spanning the gap. CDR3 DNA: TGTGCCAGCAGGAAGGGAGGTAGCAATCAGCCCCAGCATTTT. This codes for CASRKGGSNQPQHF.